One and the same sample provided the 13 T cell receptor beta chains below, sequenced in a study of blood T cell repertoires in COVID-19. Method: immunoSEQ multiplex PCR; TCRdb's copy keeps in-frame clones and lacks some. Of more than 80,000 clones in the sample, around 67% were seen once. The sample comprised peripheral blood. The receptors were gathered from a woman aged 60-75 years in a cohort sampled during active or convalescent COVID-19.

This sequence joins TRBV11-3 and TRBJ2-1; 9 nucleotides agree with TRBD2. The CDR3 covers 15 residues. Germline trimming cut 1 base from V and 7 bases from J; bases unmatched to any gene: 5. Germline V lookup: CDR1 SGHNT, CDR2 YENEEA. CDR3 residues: CASSLGAGGPNEQFF. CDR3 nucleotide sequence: TGTGCCAGCAGCTTAGGGGCGGGGGGGCCGAATGAGCAGTTCTTC.

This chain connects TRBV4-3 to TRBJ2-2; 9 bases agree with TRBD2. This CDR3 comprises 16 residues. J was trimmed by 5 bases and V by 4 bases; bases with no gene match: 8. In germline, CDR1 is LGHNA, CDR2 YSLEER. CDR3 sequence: CASSLGVAGVTGELFF. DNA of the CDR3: TGCGCCAGCAGCCTAGGAGTAGCGGGGGTTACCGGGGAGCTGTTTTTT.

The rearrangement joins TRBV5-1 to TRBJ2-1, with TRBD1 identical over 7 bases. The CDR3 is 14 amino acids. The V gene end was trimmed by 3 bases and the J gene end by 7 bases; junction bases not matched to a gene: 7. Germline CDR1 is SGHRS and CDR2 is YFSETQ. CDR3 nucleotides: TGCGCCAGCAGCTACAATTCCAGGGGGAATGAGCAGTTCTTC. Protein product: CASSYNSRGNEQFF.

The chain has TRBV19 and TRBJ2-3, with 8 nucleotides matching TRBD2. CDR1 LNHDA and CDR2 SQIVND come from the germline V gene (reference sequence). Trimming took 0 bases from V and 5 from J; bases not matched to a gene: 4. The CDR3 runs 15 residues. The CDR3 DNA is TGTGCCAGTAGTATAGACGGGGGGGAAGGAGATACGCAGTATTTT. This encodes CASSIDGGEGDTQYF.

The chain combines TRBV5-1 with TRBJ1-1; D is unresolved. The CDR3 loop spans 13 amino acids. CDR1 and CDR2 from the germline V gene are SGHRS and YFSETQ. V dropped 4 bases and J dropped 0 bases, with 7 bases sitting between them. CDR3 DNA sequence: TGCGCCAGCAGCCAAAATTTGAACACTGAAGCTTTCTTT. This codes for CASSQNLNTEAFF.

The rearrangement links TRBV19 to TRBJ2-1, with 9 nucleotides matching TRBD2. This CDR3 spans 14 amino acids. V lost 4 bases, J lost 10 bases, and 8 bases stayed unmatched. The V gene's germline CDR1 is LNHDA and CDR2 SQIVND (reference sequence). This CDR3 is CASSTLGLADEQFF. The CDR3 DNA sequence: TGTGCCAGTAGTACTTTGGGACTAGCAGACGAGCAGTTCTTC.

The CDR3: CASSFTSLSYEQYF. CDR3 bases: TGCGCCAGCAGCTTCACTAGCCTCTCCTACGAGCAGTACTTC. The rearrangement joins TRBV5-1 to TRBJ2-7; the D gene is possibly TRBD2 (6 bases). Trimming removed 2 bases from V and 0 bases from J, with 9 bases in between. CDR3 size: 14 residues. CDR1 and CDR2 (germline): SGHRS, YFSETQ.

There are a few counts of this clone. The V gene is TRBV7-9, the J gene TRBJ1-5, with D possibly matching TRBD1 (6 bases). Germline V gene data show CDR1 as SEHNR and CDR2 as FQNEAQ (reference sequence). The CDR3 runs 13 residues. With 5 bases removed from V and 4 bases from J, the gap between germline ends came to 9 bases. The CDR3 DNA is TGTGCCAGCAGCCTCCAGGGGAATCAGCCCCAGCATTTT. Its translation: CASSLQGNQPQHF.

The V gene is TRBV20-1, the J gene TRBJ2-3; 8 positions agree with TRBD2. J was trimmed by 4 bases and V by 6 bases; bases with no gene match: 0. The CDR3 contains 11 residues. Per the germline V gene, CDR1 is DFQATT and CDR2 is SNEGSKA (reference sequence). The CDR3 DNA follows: TGCAGTGCAGCGGGGGCAGATACGCAGTATTTT. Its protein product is CSAAGADTQYF.

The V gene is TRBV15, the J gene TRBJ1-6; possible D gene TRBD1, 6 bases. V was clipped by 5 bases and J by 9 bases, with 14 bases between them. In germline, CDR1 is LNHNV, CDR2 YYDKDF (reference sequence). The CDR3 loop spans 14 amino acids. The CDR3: CATSRDIRGSPLHF. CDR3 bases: TGTGCCACCAGCCGGGACATTAGGGGTTCACCCCTCCACTTT.

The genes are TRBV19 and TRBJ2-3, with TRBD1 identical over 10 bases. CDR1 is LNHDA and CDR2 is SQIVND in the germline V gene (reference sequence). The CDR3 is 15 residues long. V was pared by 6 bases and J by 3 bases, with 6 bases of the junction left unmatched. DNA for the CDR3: TGTGCCAGTAGGACGACAGGGGGCGGGACAGATACGCAGTATTTT. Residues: CASRTTGGGTDTQYF.

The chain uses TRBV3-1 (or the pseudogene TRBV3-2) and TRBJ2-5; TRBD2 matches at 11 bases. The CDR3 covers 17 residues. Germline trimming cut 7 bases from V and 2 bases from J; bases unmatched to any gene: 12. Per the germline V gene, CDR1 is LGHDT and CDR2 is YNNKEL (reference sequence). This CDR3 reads CASTTTSGLAEQETQYF. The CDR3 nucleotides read TGTGCCAGCACCACCACCTCGGGACTAGCGGAACAAGAGACCCAGTACTTC.

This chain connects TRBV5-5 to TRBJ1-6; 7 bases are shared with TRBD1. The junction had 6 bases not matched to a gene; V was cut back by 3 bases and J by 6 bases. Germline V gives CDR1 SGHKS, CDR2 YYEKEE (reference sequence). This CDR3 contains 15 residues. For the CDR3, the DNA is TGTGCCAGCAGCTCGACAGGGAACTTTAATTCACCCCTCCACTTT. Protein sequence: CASSSTGNFNSPLHF.